One sample yielded the 26 T cell receptor beta chains listed below, sequenced in a study of blood T cell repertoires in COVID-19. Libraries were prepared by immunoSEQ multiplex PCR; TCRdb keeps only in-frame clonotypes and omits some of them. The table includes a few hundred thousand clones, roughly 80% detected once. Sequenced input: peripheral blood. The receptor source for this set is a man in his sixties who had recovered from COVID-19.

The chain has TRBV9 and TRBJ2-7, with 11 bases lining up with TRBD2. Germline V lookup: CDR1 SGDLS, CDR2 YYNGEE. This CDR3 contains 16 residues. The V and J ends lost 3 bases and 5 bases, in that order; junction bases with no gene match: 10. Written as DNA, the CDR3 is TGTGCCAGCAGCGCAGGAGTAGCGGGGGGGCGAAACGAGCAGTACTTC. This codes for CASSAGVAGGRNEQYF.

This clone was seen a few times. This chain connects TRBV6-5 to TRBJ1-5; D not resolved. The ends were cut back, 6 bases at V and 0 bases at J, with 6 bases in the middle. CDR3 length: 13 amino acids. Germline lookup yields CDR1 MNHEY and CDR2 SVGAGI. CDR3 in DNA: TGTGCCAGCAGACGGGATAGCAATCAGCCCCAGCATTTT. It yields the protein CASRRDSNQPQHF.

The genes are TRBV3-1 (or the pseudogene TRBV3-2) and TRBJ2-7; unclear D gene. Germline V gives CDR1 LGHDT, CDR2 YNNKEL (reference sequence). The CDR3 is 14 residues long. V lost 0 bases and J lost 0, with 6 bases in between. As DNA, the CDR3 is TGTGCCAGCAGCCAAGAAACGGTCTCCTACGAGCAGTACTTC. Translation: CASSQETVSYEQYF.

This clone was seen more than once but under ten times. This chain uses TRBV10-3 with TRBJ1-5; no definite D call. CDR1 and CDR2 (germline): ENHRY, SYGVKD. This CDR3 spans 15 amino acids. With 2 bases removed from V and 0 bases from J, the gap between germline ends came to 8 bases. CDR3 region: CAISEGDTSNQPQHF. CDR3 nucleotides: TGTGCCATCAGTGAGGGTGACACTAGCAATCAGCCCCAGCATTTT.

V usage is TRBV6-5 and J usage is TRBJ2-7; the D gene is possibly TRBD2 (7 bases). Trimming removed 1 base from V and 7 bases from J, with 20 bases in between. The CDR3 covers 16 residues. CDR1 MNHEY and CDR2 SVGAGI come from the germline V gene. CDR3 in amino acids: CASSYWRGGTTREQYF. CDR3 nucleotides: TGTGCCAGCAGTTACTGGAGAGGGGGGACTACTAGGGAGCAGTACTTC.

Here the CDR3 DNA reads TGCGCCAGCAGCTTGGGACAGGGATTCTCCTACGAGCAGTACTTC. It specifies CASSLGQGFSYEQYF. V usage is TRBV5-1 and J usage is TRBJ2-7; 7 bases map to TRBD1. The V gene's germline CDR1 is SGHRS and CDR2 YFSETQ. The J segment lost 0 bases and the V segment lost 0 bases, leaving 3 bases of the junction unmatched. The CDR3 extends over 15 amino acids.

This rearrangement joins TRBV3-1 (or the pseudogene TRBV3-2) to TRBJ1-4; D unclear. The CDR3 length is 14 residues. Trimming stripped 5 bases from V and 0 bases from J, with 7 bases between. Germline lookup yields CDR1 LGHDT and CDR2 YNNKEL (reference sequence). CDR3 loop: CASSARSTNEKLFF. The CDR3 nucleotides are TGTGCCAGCAGCGCCAGATCAACTAATGAAAAACTGTTTTTT.

The chain is built from TRBV30 and TRBJ1-3; D perhaps matches TRBD1 (6 bases). The CDR3 sequence is 13 residues long. The V gene's germline CDR1 is GTSNPN and CDR2 SVGIG (reference sequence). Between the trimmed V and J ends, which lost 2 bases and 4 bases, there was a span of 9 bases. The CDR3 loop reads CAWSPGVGNTIYF. CDR3 DNA sequence: TGTGCCTGGAGTCCAGGGGTAGGAAACACCATATATTTT. Full variable domain (rest looked up from reference TRBV30 and TRBJ1-3): SQTIHQWPATLVQPVGSPLSLECTVEGTSNPNLYWYRQAAGRGLQLLFYSVGIGQISSEVPQNLSASRPQDRQFILSSKKLLLSDSGFYLCAWSPGVGNTIYFGEGSWLTVV.

V usage is TRBV19 and J usage is TRBJ1-1; D perhaps matches TRBD1 (5 bases). The CDR3 contains 14 residues. The germline CDR1 and CDR2 sequences are LNHDA and SQIVND (reference sequence). V dropped 6 bases and J dropped 1 base, with 12 bases sitting between them. This CDR3 is CASRTQVANTEAFF. The CDR3 DNA is TGTGCCAGTAGGACACAGGTGGCGAACACTGAAGCTTTCTTT.

J is TRBJ2-1 and V is TRBV2; the match to TRBD2 covers 12 bases. V gave up 0 bases and J gave up 10 bases; unmatched junction bases: 16. The CDR3 contains 19 residues. Germline V CDR1 and CDR2: SNHLY, FYNNEI. CDR3 nucleotides: TGTGCCAGCAGTGAAGCCTCGGTGACTAGCGGGAGTTGGACCGACGAGCAGTTCTTC. Protein: CASSEASVTSGSWTDEQFF.

The J gene is TRBJ2-6, the V gene TRBV19, with D tentatively TRBD2 (6 bases). Germline CDR1 LNHDA, CDR2 SQIVND (reference sequence). The CDR3 sequence is 16 residues long. V was cut by 6 bases and J by 9 bases, with 21 bases left in between. The CDR3 spells CASRFGGAPLDNVLTF. The CDR3 DNA is TGTGCCAGTAGATTCGGCGGGGCACCCTTGGACAACGTCCTGACTTTC.

CDR3 region: CASSKVPFTEGGTGELFF. CDR3 in DNA: TGTGCCAGCAGCAAAGTCCCCTTTACGGAGGGAGGAACCGGGGAGCTGTTTTTT. The rearrangement joins TRBV21-1 to TRBJ2-2; the D call in the table, TRBD2, was not verified against the DNA. TRBV21-1 is deemed a pseudogene. This CDR3 contains 18 residues.

The chain links TRBV27 to TRBJ2-1, with 7 bases identical to TRBD1. V lost 5 bases and J lost 9; bases outside the gene matches: 7. The germline V gene has CDR1 MNHEY and CDR2 SMNVEV (reference sequence). CDR3 length equals 13 residues. The CDR3 spells CASSLDRVGEQFF. Written as DNA, the CDR3 is TGTGCCAGCAGTCTAGACAGGGTTGGTGAGCAGTTCTTC.

This chain connects TRBV27 to TRBJ1-2, with 8 bases lining up with TRBD1. Germline trimming cut 3 bases from V and 9 bases from J; bases unmatched to any gene: 15. Per the germline V gene, CDR1 is MNHEY and CDR2 is SMNVEV (reference sequence). The CDR3 has 16 residues. The CDR3 DNA follows: TGTGCCAGCAGTTTCTTGTCGACAGGGGATCTGGGTCGCTACACCTTC. Its translation is CASSFLSTGDLGRYTF.

The chain has TRBV11-3 and TRBJ2-7; TRBD2 is a possible D gene (5 bases). With 4 bases removed from V and 3 bases from J, the gap between germline ends came to 22 bases. Germline lookup yields CDR1 SGHNT and CDR2 YENEEA. The CDR3 runs 17 residues. The CDR3, as DNA: TGTGCCAGCAGCTCCACCGCTGACACCAAACTAGTCTACGAGCAGTACTTC. It encodes CASSSTADTKLVYEQYF.

The J gene is TRBJ2-7, the V gene TRBV15; no definite D call. CDR3 length: 14 amino acids. From germline, CDR1 is LNHNV and CDR2 YYDKDF (reference sequence). The V and J ends lost 0 bases and 6 bases respectively, with 12 bases between them. Written as DNA, the CDR3 is TGTGCCACCAGCAGAGATAACGAGTGGTCCGAGCAGTACTTC. Its translation: CATSRDNEWSEQYF.

The CDR3 sequence is CASTQRGGSYNEQFF. The DNA for the CDR3 is TGTGCCAGCACACAGCGGGGAGGATCCTACAATGAGCAGTTCTTC. The rearrangement joins TRBV28 to TRBJ2-1; 7 bases line up with TRBD2. Per germline, CDR1 MDHEN and CDR2 SYDVKM. CDR3 length: 15 amino acids. The junction had 7 bases not matched to a gene; V was cut back by 7 bases and J by 1 base.

The V call is TRBV2, the J call TRBJ1-6; 8 nucleotides agree with TRBD1. The J segment lost 10 bases and the V segment lost 9 bases, leaving 11 bases of the junction unmatched. Germline CDR1 is SNHLY and CDR2 is FYNNEI. The CDR3 has 14 amino acids. In DNA, the CDR3 is TGTGCCAGAACCACGGACAGGGATGGGTCACCCCTCCACTTT. Its protein is CARTTDRDGSPLHF.

This clone was picked up a small number of times. The rearrangement links TRBV19 to TRBJ1-2, with 8 nucleotides matching TRBD1. After removal of 7 bases from V and 7 bases from J, the junction contained 14 bases not matched to a gene. CDR1 is LNHDA and CDR2 is SQIVND in the germline V gene (reference sequence). This CDR3 is 15 amino acids long. The CDR3 loop reads CASTVGQAIPSGYTF. The DNA for the CDR3 is TGTGCCAGTACCGTGGGACAGGCAATCCCCTCTGGCTACACCTTC.

This clone occurred once. The chain recombines TRBV15 with TRBJ1-2; 9 positions agree with TRBD1. CDR3 length equals 16 residues. The junction had 13 bases not matched to a gene; V was cut back by 3 bases and J by 8 bases. Germline V gene lookup returns CDR1 LNHNV and CDR2 YYDKDF (reference sequence). In DNA, the CDR3 is TGTGCCACCAGCAGCGACCGAGCCGGGACAGGGTTGGGCTACACCTTC. Its translation: CATSSDRAGTGLGYTF.

This clone showed up just a few times. V and J are TRBV3-1 (or the pseudogene TRBV3-2) and TRBJ2-7; 8 nucleotides line up with TRBD1. This CDR3 has 16 residues. The germline gives CDR1 LGHDT, CDR2 YNNKEL (reference sequence). The V and J ends lost 3 bases and 2 bases, in that order; junction bases with no gene match: 9. The CDR3 region is CASSHTGGDRPYEQYF. In DNA form, the CDR3 reads TGTGCCAGCAGCCACACCGGCGGGGACAGGCCCTACGAGCAGTACTTC.

This rearrangement joins TRBV19 to TRBJ1-3; D gene uncertain. The V and J ends lost 3 bases and 4 bases respectively, with 4 bases between them. The germline gives CDR1 LNHDA, CDR2 SQIVND (reference sequence). This CDR3 has 12 amino acids. The CDR3 region has the DNA TGTGCCAGTAGTATTCTCGGAAACACCATATATTTT. Its translation: CASSILGNTIYF.

The V and J genes are TRBV5-1 and TRBJ2-5; 8 bases align to TRBD2. The CDR3 is made up of 16 amino acids. The junction had 7 bases not matched to a gene; V was cut back by 1 base and J by 2 bases. Germline V gene sequence: CDR1 SGHRS, CDR2 YFSETQ. CDR3 in amino acids: CASSLTAGGPQETQYF. In nucleotides, the CDR3 is TGCGCCAGCAGCTTGACGGCGGGAGGCCCTCAAGAGACCCAGTACTTC.

The J gene is TRBJ2-3, the V gene TRBV4-2, with 11 positions matching TRBD2. Germline CDR1 is LGHNA and CDR2 is YNFKEQ. V shed 4 bases and J 2 bases; nucleotides not matched to a gene: 5. This CDR3 is built from 16 residues. The CDR3 is CASSPLTSGITDTQYF. DNA of the CDR3: TGTGCCAGCAGCCCCCTGACTAGCGGGATCACAGATACGCAGTATTTT.

The chain links TRBV7-2 to TRBJ1-1; tentatively, D is TRBD1 (6 bases). Germline V gene lookup returns CDR1 SGHTA and CDR2 FQGNSA. The CDR3 is 15 residues long. Trimming cost V 1 base and J 1 base, with 10 bases left between them. CDR3 sequence reads: CASSLVVRGNTEAFF. In DNA, the CDR3 is TGTGCCAGCAGCTTAGTCGTCAGGGGGAACACTGAAGCTTTCTTT.

This clone was recorded only once. V and J are TRBV5-1 and TRBJ1-1; D unclear. The CDR3 contains 15 residues. CDR1 is SGHRS, CDR2 YFSETQ, per germline. V was pared by 1 base and J by 5 bases, with 15 bases between. The CDR3 is CASSLSGSGRTEAFF. The DNA for the CDR3 is TGCGCCAGCAGCTTGAGTGGCAGCGGGAGGACTGAAGCTTTCTTT.